The present entry profiles one T cell receptor beta chain with its context. Method: immunoSEQ multiplex PCR; TCRdb's copy keeps in-frame clones and lacks some. The sample carries about 180,000 clones, roughly 81% recorded once. The sample comes from a study of blood T cell repertoires in COVID-19. Study information: The analysed material was cDNA or gDNA that came from T cells, B-cell-depleted T cells, or PBMCs.

CDR1 and CDR2 (germline): SGHNT, YYREEE (reference sequence). The CDR3 loop spans 19 amino acids. The V gene lost 0 bases and the J gene lost 2 bases, with 18 bases spanning the gap. The sample taken for sequencing was peripheral blood. This receptor was obtained from a woman of 80 years or more with COVID-19, enrolled during active disease. This chain links TRBV5-4 with TRBJ2-6; possibly TRBD2 for D (5 bases). The chain's CDR3 is CASSLAADLLTTGANVLTF. The CDR3, as DNA: TGTGCCAGCAGCTTGGCAGCGGACCTCCTTACGACTGGGGCCAACGTCCTGACTTTC.